This T cell receptor (beta chain) stems from a study of monozygotic twins with inflammatory bowel disease. Reanalyzing the 5' RACE reads, TCRdb keeps one entry per CDR3 protein, without DNA. Its clone listing holds over 110,000 distinct CDR3 sequences. The TCR originated in a human donor with ulcerative colitis or Crohn's disease, or a healthy co-twin of an affected twin (not recorded which). The material sequenced was blood.

CDR3 residues: CSATEPRGPGTEAFF. The chain joins TRBV20-1 to TRBJ1-1; TCRdb outputs TRBD1, but without DNA this stays unchecked. The CDR3 loop spans 15 amino acids. Germline CDR1 is DFQATT and CDR2 is SNEGSKA (reference sequence).